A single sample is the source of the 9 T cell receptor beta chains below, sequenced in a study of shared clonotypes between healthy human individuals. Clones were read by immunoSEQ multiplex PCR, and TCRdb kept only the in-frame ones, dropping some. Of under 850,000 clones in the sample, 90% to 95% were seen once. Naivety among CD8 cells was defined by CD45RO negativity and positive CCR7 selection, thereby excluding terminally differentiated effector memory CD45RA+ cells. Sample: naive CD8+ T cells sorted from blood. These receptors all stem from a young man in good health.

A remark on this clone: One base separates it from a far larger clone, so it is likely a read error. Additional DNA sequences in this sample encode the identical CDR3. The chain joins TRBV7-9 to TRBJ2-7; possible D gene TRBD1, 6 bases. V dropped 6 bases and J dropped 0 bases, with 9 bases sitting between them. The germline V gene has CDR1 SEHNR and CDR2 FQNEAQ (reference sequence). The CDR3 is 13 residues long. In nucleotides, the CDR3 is TGTGCCAGCAGAACAGGGAGCTCCTACGAGCAGTACTTC. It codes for CASRTGSSYEQYF.

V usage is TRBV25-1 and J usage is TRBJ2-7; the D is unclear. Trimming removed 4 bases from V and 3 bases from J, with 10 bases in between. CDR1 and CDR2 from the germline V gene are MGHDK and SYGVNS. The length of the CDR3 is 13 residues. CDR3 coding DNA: TGTGCCAGCAGTGGGTTTACGGGCTACGAGCAGTACTTC. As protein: CASSGFTGYEQYF.

DNA of the CDR3: TGTGCCAGCAGTCTAAACGGAAACACCATATATTTT. As protein: CASSLNGNTIYF. The rearrangement links TRBV28 to TRBJ1-3; no clear D. V was pared by 5 bases and J by 4 bases, with 6 bases between. Per the germline V gene, CDR1 is MDHEN and CDR2 is SYDVKM. There are 12 residues in the CDR3.

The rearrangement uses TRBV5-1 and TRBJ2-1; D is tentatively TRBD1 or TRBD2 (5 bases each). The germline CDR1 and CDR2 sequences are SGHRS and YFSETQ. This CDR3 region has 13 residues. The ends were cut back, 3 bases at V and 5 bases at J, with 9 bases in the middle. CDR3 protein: CASSWDANNEQFF. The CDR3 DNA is TGCGCCAGCAGCTGGGACGCGAACAATGAGCAGTTCTTC.

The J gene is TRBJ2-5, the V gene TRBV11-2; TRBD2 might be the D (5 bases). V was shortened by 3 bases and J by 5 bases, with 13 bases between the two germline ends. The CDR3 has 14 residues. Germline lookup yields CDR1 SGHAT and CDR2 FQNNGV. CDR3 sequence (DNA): TGTGCCAGCAGCTTGAGGGTTTTCCAGGAGACCCAGTACTTC. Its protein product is CASSLRVFQETQYF. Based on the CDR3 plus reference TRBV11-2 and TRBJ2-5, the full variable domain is EAGVAQSPRYKIIEKRQSVAFWCNPISGHATLYWYQQILGQGPKLLIQFQNNGVVDDSQLPKDRFSAERLKGVDSTLKIQPAKLEDSAVYLCASSLRVFQETQYFGPGTRLLVL.

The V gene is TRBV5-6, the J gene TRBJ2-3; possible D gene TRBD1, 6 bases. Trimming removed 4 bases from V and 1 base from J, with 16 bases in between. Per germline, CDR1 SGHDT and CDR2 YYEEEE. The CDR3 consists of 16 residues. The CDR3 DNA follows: TGTGCCAGCAGCGCGAACAGGGACACGGGCACAGATACGCAGTATTTT. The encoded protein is CASSANRDTGTDTQYF.

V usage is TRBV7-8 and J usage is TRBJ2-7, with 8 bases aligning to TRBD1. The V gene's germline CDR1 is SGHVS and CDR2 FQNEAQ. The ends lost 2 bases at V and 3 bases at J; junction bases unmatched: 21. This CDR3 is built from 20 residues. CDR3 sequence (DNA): TGTGCCAGCAGCTTACTGCCAAGAGGTGTCGGGACAGGCCTCCACTACGAGCAGTACTTC. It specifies CASSLLPRGVGTGLHYEQYF.

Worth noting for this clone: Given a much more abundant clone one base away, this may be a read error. The CDR3 region is CASSLEWNTEAFF. CDR3 DNA: TGCGCCAGCAGCTTGGAATGGAACACTGAAGCTTTCTTT. The V gene is TRBV5-1, the J gene TRBJ1-1, with unresolved D. Germline CDR1 is SGHRS and CDR2 is YFSETQ. The CDR3 is 13 amino acids. Deletions cut 0 bases from V and 1 base from J, with 4 bases between.

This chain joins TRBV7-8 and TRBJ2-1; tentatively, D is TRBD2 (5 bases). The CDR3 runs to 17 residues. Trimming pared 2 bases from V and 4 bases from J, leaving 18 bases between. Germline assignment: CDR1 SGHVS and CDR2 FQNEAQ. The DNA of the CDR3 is TGTGCCAGCAGCTTATTCAGCGGAAGGGCAAGATACAATGAGCAGTTCTTC. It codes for CASSLFSGRARYNEQFF.